A selection of T cell receptor beta chains follows, all from one sample in a study of beta chain features in type 1 diabetes. Some clones are missing from TCRdb's copy, which holds only in-frame ones; the method was immunoSEQ multiplex PCR. Here the sample spans about 340,000 clones, 7.5% to 9% being singletons. The sequenced sample was central memory CD4+ T cells from blood. Receptor source: a woman aged 18-29 years in good health. Each CDR3 is given without its conserved first and last residue. Fields, in order: clone size, V gene, J gene, CDR3 length, CDR3 protein. The size entry is marked missing in some rows and otherwise reads once, few, many or a size class.

abundance: -; v_gene: TRBV19; j_gene: TRBJ2-4; len: 12; CDR3aa: ASSLGRDSSFQY
abundance: -; v_gene: TRBV7-6; j_gene: TRBJ1-1; len: 14; CDR3aa: ASSLAPGYMNTEAF
abundance: few; v_gene: TRBV7-9; j_gene: TRBJ1-2; len: 14; CDR3aa: ASSLAGTGANYGYT
abundance: few; v_gene: TRBV6-5; j_gene: TRBJ1-1; len: 10; CDR3aa: ASSLRGTEAF
abundance: few; v_gene: TRBV11-1; j_gene: TRBJ2-7; len: 10; CDR3aa: ASSPNDREQY
abundance: few; v_gene: TRBV21-1; j_gene: TRBJ2-3; len: 14; CDR3aa: ASSKVRDRVTDTQY
abundance: few; v_gene: TRBV6-5; j_gene: TRBJ1-2; len: 12; CDR3aa: ASSEVVLRGGYT
abundance: -; v_gene: TRBV9; j_gene: TRBJ2-2; len: 12; CDR3aa: ASSIGTVPGELF
abundance: -; v_gene: TRBV7-2; j_gene: TRBJ2-3; len: 14; CDR3aa: ASSLELAGTTDTQY
abundance: few; v_gene: TRBV5-6; j_gene: TRBJ2-1; len: 13; CDR3aa: ASSLARSRSNEQF
abundance: few; v_gene: TRBV29-1; j_gene: TRBJ2-7; len: 11; CDR3aa: SVEGSGVYEQY
abundance: few; v_gene: TRBV5-1; j_gene: TRBJ1-1; len: 14; CDR3aa: ASSLVVGTGNTEAF
abundance: many; v_gene: TRBV29-1; j_gene: TRBJ2-7; len: 9; CDR3aa: SGTRQGEQY
abundance: many; v_gene: TRBV25-1; j_gene: TRBJ2-5; len: 13; CDR3aa: ASSEWAGDTETQY
abundance: -; v_gene: TRBV7-2; j_gene: TRBJ2-1; len: 12; CDR3aa: ASSSTRYTGEKF
abundance: few; v_gene: TRBV27; j_gene: TRBJ1-2; len: 14; CDR3aa: ASRRGQAADRSGYT
abundance: -; v_gene: TRBV6-5; j_gene: TRBJ2-3; len: 12; CDR3aa: ASRSGLAADTQY
abundance: few; v_gene: TRBV27; j_gene: TRBJ2-4; len: 15; CDR3aa: ASSPREGRVSTNIQY
abundance: few; v_gene: TRBV7-2; j_gene: TRBJ2-6; len: 14; CDR3aa: ASSRQGTVGANVLT
abundance: -; v_gene: TRBV5-1; j_gene: TRBJ2-1; len: 13; CDR3aa: ASRLAGTEYNEQF
abundance: few; v_gene: TRBV5-6; j_gene: TRBJ2-5; len: 13; CDR3aa: ASSIGDRPKETQY
abundance: many; v_gene: TRBV5-4; j_gene: TRBJ1-2; len: 10; CDR3aa: ASSFTEGGYT
abundance: few; v_gene: TRBV28; j_gene: TRBJ1-1; len: 15; CDR3aa: ASSSSSQGTANTEAF
abundance: -; v_gene: TRBV5-6; j_gene: TRBJ2-5; len: 12; CDR3aa: ASSLEDGAETQY
abundance: -; v_gene: TRBV10-1; j_gene: TRBJ1-5; len: 12; CDR3aa: ASSEGGSNQPQH
abundance: -; v_gene: TRBV28; j_gene: TRBJ2-7; len: 13; CDR3aa: ASSRVGSGNYEQY
abundance: few; v_gene: TRBV5-5; j_gene: TRBJ2-3; len: 12; CDR3aa: ASSSYRDSNTQY
abundance: -; v_gene: TRBV11-2; j_gene: TRBJ2-5; len: 12; CDR3aa: ASSPGLASETQY
abundance: many; v_gene: TRBV10-3; j_gene: TRBJ2-1; len: 14; CDR3aa: AISEGVGSSYNEQF
abundance: few; v_gene: TRBV7-9; j_gene: TRBJ2-5; len: 13; CDR3aa: ASSLGGQGGETQY
abundance: few; v_gene: TRBV15; j_gene: TRBJ2-7; len: 13; CDR3aa: ATRSAPGTAYEQY
abundance: many; v_gene: TRBV18; j_gene: TRBJ2-4; len: 12; CDR3aa: ASSPRAGENIQY
abundance: -; v_gene: TRBV15; j_gene: TRBJ2-1; len: 14; CDR3aa: ATSRLAGEYKNEQF
abundance: few; v_gene: TRBV7-3; j_gene: TRBJ2-3; len: 13; CDR3aa: ASSLLGIREDTQY
abundance: -; v_gene: TRBV2; j_gene: TRBJ2-1; len: 11; CDR3aa: ASSEVRALGQF
abundance: few; v_gene: TRBV4-3; j_gene: TRBJ2-1; len: 14; CDR3aa: ASRLGLTSGNNEQF
abundance: few; v_gene: TRBV28; j_gene: TRBJ1-1; len: 12; CDR3aa: ASSFGQMNTEAF
abundance: many; v_gene: TRBV4-2; j_gene: TRBJ2-1; len: 11; CDR3aa: ASSQVGSGEQF
abundance: many; v_gene: TRBV7-2; j_gene: TRBJ2-3; len: 12; CDR3aa: ASSPAQNGYTQY
abundance: few; v_gene: TRBV5-6; j_gene: TRBJ2-1; len: 11; CDR3aa: ASSTSGDSKQF
abundance: -; v_gene: TRBV28; j_gene: TRBJ1-1; len: 11; CDR3aa: ASLDRVRASAF